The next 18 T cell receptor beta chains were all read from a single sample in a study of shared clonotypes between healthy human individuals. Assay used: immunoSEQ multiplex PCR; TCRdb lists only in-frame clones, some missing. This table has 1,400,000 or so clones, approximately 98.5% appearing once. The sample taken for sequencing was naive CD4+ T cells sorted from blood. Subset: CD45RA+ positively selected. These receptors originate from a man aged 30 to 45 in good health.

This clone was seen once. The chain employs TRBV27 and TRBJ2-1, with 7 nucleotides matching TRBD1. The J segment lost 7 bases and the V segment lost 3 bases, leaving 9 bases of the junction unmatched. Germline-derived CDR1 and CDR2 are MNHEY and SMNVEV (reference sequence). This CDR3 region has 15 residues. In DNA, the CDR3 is TGTGCCAGCAGTTTGAGGGGGCGCAAGGTTAATGAGCAGTTCTTC. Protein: CASSLRGRKVNEQFF.

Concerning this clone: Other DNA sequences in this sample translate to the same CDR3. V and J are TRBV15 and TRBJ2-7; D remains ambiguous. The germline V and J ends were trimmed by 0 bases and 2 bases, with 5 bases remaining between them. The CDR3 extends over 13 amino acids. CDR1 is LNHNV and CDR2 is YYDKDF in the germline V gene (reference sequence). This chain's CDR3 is CATSRDYAYEQYF. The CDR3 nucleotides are TGTGCCACCAGCAGAGACTACGCCTACGAGCAGTACTTC.

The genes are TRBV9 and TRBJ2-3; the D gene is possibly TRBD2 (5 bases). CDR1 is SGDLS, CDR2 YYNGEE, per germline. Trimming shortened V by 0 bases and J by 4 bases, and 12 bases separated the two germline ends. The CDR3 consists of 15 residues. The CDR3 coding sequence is TGTGCCAGCAGCGTAGCTAGCTCGGTCGCAGATACGCAGTATTTT. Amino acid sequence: CASSVASSVADTQYF. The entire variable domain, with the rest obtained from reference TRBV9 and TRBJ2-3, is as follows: DSGVTQTPKHLITATGQRVTLRCSPRSGDLSVYWYQQSLDQGLQFLIQYYNGEERAKGNILERFSAQQFPDLHSELNLSSLELGDSALYFCASSVASSVADTQYFGPGTRLTVL.

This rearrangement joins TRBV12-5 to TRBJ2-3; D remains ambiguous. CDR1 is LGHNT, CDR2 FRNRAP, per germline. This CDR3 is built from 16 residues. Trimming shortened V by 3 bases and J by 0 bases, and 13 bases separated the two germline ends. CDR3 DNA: TGTGCTAGTGGTTTCGGTGAGCGTACTAGCACAGATACGCAGTATTTT. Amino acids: CASGFGERTSTDTQYF. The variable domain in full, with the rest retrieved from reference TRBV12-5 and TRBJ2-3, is DARVTQTPRHKVTEMGQEVTMRCQPILGHNTVFWYRQTMMQGLELLAYFRNRAPLDDSGMPKDRFSAEMPDATLATLKIQPSEPRDSAVYFCASGFGERTSTDTQYFGPGTRLTVL.

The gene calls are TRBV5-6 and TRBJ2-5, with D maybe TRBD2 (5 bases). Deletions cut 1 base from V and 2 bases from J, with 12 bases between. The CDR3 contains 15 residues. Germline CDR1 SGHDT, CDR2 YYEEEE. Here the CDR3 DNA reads TGTGCCAGCAGCTTGTTTCGGACTGAACAAGAGACCCAGTACTTC. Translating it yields CASSLFRTEQETQYF.

CDR3 residues: CASGGGNYGYTF. The CDR3 DNA sequence: TGTGCCAGTGGAGGAGGGAACTATGGCTACACCTTC. The rearrangement uses TRBV7-8 and TRBJ1-2; D remains ambiguous. The V end was cut by 9 bases, the J end by 2 bases, with 10 bases between. Germline CDR1 SGHVS, CDR2 FQNEAQ. The CDR3 runs to 12 residues. Variable domain in full (rest from reference TRBV7-8 and TRBJ1-2): GAGVSQSPRYKVAKRGQDVALRCDPISGHVSLFWYQQALGQGPEFLTYFQNEAQLDKSGLPSDRFFAERPEGSVSTLKIQRTQQEDSAVYLCASGGGNYGYTFGSGTRLTVV.

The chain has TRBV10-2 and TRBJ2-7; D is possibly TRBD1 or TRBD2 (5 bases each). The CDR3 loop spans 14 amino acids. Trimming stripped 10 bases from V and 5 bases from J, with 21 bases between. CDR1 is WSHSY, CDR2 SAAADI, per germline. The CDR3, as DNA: TGCGCCACCCGAGGTCCCCGGGACGTTCACGAGCAGTACTTC. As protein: CATRGPRDVHEQYF.

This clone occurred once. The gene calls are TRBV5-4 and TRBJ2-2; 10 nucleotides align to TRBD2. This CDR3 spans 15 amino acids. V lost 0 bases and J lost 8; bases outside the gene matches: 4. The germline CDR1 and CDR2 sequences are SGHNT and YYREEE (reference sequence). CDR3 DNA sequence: TGTGCCAGCAGCTTGGAGCTAGCGGGAGCTGGGGAGCTGTTTTTT. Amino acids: CASSLELAGAGELFF. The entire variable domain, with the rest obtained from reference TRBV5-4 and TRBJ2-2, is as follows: ETGVTQSPTHLIKTRGQQVTLRCSSQSGHNTVSWYQQALGQGPQFIFQYYREEENGRGNFPPRFSGLQFPNYSSELNVNALELDDSALYLCASSLELAGAGELFFGEGSRLTVL.

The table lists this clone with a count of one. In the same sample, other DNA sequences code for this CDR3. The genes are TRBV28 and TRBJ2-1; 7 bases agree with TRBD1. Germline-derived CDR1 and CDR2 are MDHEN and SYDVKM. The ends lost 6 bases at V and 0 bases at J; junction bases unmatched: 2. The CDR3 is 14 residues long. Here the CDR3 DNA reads TGTGCCAGCAGCCGGGACAGCTCCTACAATGAGCAGTTCTTC. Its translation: CASSRDSSYNEQFF.

The CDR3 DNA follows: TGTGCCAGCAGCCCAGGAAGCCAGAACACCGGGGAGCTGTTTTTT. It codes for CASSPGSQNTGELFF. J is TRBJ2-2 and V is TRBV9; unclear D gene. V dropped 4 bases and J dropped 1 base, with 11 bases sitting between them. The CDR3 has 15 residues. Germline CDR1 SGDLS, CDR2 YYNGEE.

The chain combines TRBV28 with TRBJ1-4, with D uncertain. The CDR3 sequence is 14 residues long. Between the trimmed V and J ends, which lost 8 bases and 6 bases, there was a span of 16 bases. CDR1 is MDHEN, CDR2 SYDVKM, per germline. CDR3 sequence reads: CASSKRGWDEKLFF. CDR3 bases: TGTGCCAGCTCTAAACGGGGATGGGATGAAAAACTGTTTTTT.

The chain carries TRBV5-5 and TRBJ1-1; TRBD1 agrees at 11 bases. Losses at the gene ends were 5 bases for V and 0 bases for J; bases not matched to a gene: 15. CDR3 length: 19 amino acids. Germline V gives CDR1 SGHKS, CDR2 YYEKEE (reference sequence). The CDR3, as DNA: TGTGCCAGCAGTCAAAACATCCCCGGGACAGGGGGAATGAACACTGAAGCTTTCTTT. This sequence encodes CASSQNIPGTGGMNTEAFF.

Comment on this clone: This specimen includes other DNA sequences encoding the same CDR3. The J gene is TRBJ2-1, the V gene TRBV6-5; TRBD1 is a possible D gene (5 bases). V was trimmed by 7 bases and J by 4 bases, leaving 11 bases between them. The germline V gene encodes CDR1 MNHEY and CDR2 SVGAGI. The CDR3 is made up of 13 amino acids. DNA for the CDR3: TGTGCCAGCACTCGTGACAGTTACAATGAGCAGTTCTTC. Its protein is CASTRDSYNEQFF.

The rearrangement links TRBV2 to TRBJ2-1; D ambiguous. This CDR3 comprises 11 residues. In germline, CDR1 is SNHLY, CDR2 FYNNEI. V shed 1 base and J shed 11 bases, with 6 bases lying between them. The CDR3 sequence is CASSEEVQQFF. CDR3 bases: TGTGCCAGCAGTGAAGAGGTTCAGCAGTTCTTC.

The CDR3, as DNA: TGTGCCAGCAGTTCCAGACTGCTCGAGCAGTACTTC. It specifies CASSSRLLEQYF. The chain carries TRBV28 and TRBJ2-7; D uncertain. V was cut by 4 bases and J by 6 bases, with 10 bases left in between. The CDR3 is made up of 12 amino acids. Germline V lookup: CDR1 MDHEN, CDR2 SYDVKM. Together with reference TRBV28 and TRBJ2-7, the CDR3 gives the full variable domain: DVKVTQSSRYLVKRTGEKVFLECVQDMDHENMFWYRQDPGLGLRLIYFSYDVKMKEKGDIPEGYSVSREKKERFSLILESASTNQTSMYLCASSSRLLEQYFGPGTRLTVT.

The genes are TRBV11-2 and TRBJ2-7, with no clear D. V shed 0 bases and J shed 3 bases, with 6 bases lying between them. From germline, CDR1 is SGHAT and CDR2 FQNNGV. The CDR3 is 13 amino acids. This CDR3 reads CASSLDIYYEQYF. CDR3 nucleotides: TGTGCCAGCAGCTTAGACATCTACTACGAGCAGTACTTC.

The CDR3 region is CASSLGLYLETQYF. In DNA, the CDR3 is TGTGCCAGCAGCTTGGGACTGTATTTGGAGACCCAGTACTTC. V gene TRBV5-5 combines with J gene TRBJ2-5, with D unclear. V was clipped by 0 bases and J by 5 bases, with 11 bases between them. The CDR3 contains 14 residues. Germline loops: CDR1 SGHKS, CDR2 YYEKEE (reference sequence). The full variable domain, its missing parts supplied by reference TRBV5-5 and TRBJ2-5, is DAGVTQSPTHLIKTRGQQVTLRCSPISGHKSVSWYQQVLGQGPQFIFQYYEKEERGRGNFPDRFSARQFPNYSSELNVNALLLGDSALYLCASSLGLYLETQYFGPGTRLLVL.

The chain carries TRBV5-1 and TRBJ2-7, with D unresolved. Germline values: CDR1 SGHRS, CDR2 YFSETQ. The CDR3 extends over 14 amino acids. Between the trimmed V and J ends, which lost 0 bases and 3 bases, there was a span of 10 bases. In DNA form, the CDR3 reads TGCGCCAGCAGCTTGGCCGGGCAGATCTACGAGCAGTACTTC. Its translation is CASSLAGQIYEQYF.